The rows below give T cell receptor beta chains drawn from one sample of a study of beta chain features in type 1 diabetes. Clones were sequenced by immunoSEQ multiplex PCR, and TCRdb holds only the in-frame ones, with some missing. The data show 500,000 to 800,000 clones, with roughly 12% seen just once and roughly 0.12% held by the top ten. The sequenced material came from naive CD4+ T cells from blood. The origin of the receptors is a man aged 30 to 39 with type 1 diabetes. Both conserved end residues are part of each CDR3. The D gene is left open where the match is weak. Only part of the rows carry a size: once, few, many, or a class if the clone is expanded.

CDR3 protein	CDR3 DNA	J gene	D gene	V gene	clone size
CASSLGLAGDGTQYF	TGTGCCAGCAGCTTAGGCCTAGCGGGGGACGGGACCCAGTACTTC	TRBJ2-5	TRBD2	TRBV7-2	few
CASSKGQQGRGYEQYF	TGTGCCAGCAGCAAAGGACAACAGGGGAGAGGCTACGAGCAGTACTTC	TRBJ2-7	-	TRBV21-1	-
CASSDTVKGYTF	TGTGCCAGCAGTGATACAGTCAAGGGCTACACCTTC	TRBJ1-2	-	TRBV2	few
CASSSGQSTDTQYF	TGTGCCAGCAGCTCAGGACAGAGCACAGATACGCAGTATTTT	TRBJ2-3	-	TRBV7-3	few
CASSETTRGHQPQHF	TGTGCCAGCAGTGAGACGACAAGGGGGCATCAGCCCCAGCATTTT	TRBJ1-5	TRBD1	TRBV6-1	-
CASSQGAQGNEKLFF	TGTGCCAGCAGCCAAGGGGCGCAGGGGAATGAAAAACTGTTTTTT	TRBJ1-4	-	TRBV4-2	-
CASQGSGYEQYF	TGTGCCAGCCAGGGGTCTGGCTACGAGCAGTACTTC	TRBJ2-7	-	TRBV6-6	-
CASGLEGKQYF	TGTGCTAGTGGTTTGGAGGGAAAGCAGTACTTC	TRBJ2-7	-	TRBV12-5	few
CASSLASGRTSPLHF	TGTGCCAGCAGCTTGGCTTCGGGTCGTACTTCACCCCTCCACTTT	TRBJ1-6	-	TRBV5-4	few
CASIPTGRLNTEAFF	TGTGCCAGTATCCCGACAGGGAGGCTGAACACTGAAGCTTTCTTT	TRBJ1-1	TRBD1	TRBV19	-
CASSLYQGPSYEQYF	TGCGCCAGCAGCTTGTACCAGGGGCCATCCTACGAGCAGTACTTC	TRBJ2-7	-	TRBV5-1	-
CASTLYGGRDTGELFF	TGTGCCAGCACCCTCTATGGGGGGCGCGACACCGGGGAGCTGTTTTTT	TRBJ2-2	-	TRBV7-2	-
CASSRSARGGSGIEKLFF	TGTGCCAGCAGTCGGTCTGCCAGGGGTGGATCGGGGATAGAAAAACTGTTTTTT	TRBJ1-4	-	TRBV25-1	-
CASSSDRDYGYTF	TGTGCCAGCAGCTCGGACAGGGACTATGGCTACACCTTC	TRBJ1-2	TRBD1	TRBV7-8	-
CASSQDSQGAFEKLFF	TGCGCCAGCAGCCAAGATAGCCAGGGGGCATTTGAAAAACTGTTTTTT	TRBJ1-4	TRBD1	TRBV4-3	-
CASSLGITPSLEAFF	TGTGCCAGCAGCTTAGGGATTACCCCAAGTCTTGAAGCTTTCTTT	TRBJ1-1	-	TRBV7-2	few
CASSMSGRADGYTF	TGTGCCAGTAGTATGTCGGGCAGGGCCGATGGCTACACCTTC	TRBJ1-2	-	TRBV19	-
CASSFAPTSEAFF	TGTGCCAGCAGCTTCGCCCCGACGTCTGAAGCTTTCTTT	TRBJ1-1	-	TRBV13	-
CASSSGGQMYEQYF	TGTGCCAGCAGCTCCGGGGGACAGATGTACGAGCAGTACTTC	TRBJ2-7	-	TRBV27	few
CASSFPTGTSGANVLTF	TGTGCCAGCAGCTTTCCCACAGGGACCTCTGGGGCCAACGTCCTGACTTTC	TRBJ2-6	-	TRBV7-9	few
CASSTGDRGISYNEQFF	TGTGCCAGTAGTACCGGGGACAGGGGTATATCCTACAATGAGCAGTTCTTC	TRBJ2-1	TRBD1	TRBV19	-
CASSVGEVVNTEAFF	TGTGCCAGCAGCGTAGGAGAGGTGGTGAACACTGAAGCTTTCTTT	TRBJ1-1	-	TRBV9	few
CASSTTDTQYF	TGTGCCAGCAGCACGACAGATACGCAGTATTTT	TRBJ2-3	-	TRBV5-6	-
CASSPQRGGNEQFF	TGCGCCAGCAGCCCGCAGCGGGGGGGCAATGAGCAGTTCTTC	TRBJ2-1	TRBD2	TRBV4-3	-
CASSRTGNTEAFF	TGTGCCAGCAGCCGGACGGGTAACACTGAAGCTTTCTTT	TRBJ1-1	-	TRBV27	few
CSVGGQGNYDYGYTF	TGCAGCGTTGGGGGACAGGGGAATTACGACTATGGCTACACCTTC	TRBJ1-2	TRBD1	TRBV29-1	few
CASSQQGYEKLFF	TGTGCCAGCAGCCAACAGGGTTATGAAAAACTGTTTTTT	TRBJ1-4	-	TRBV14	-
CASSTWTGATYEQYF	TGTGCCAGTAGTACGTGGACAGGGGCAACCTACGAGCAGTACTTC	TRBJ2-7	TRBD1	TRBV19	few
CSARSHNEQFF	TGCAGTGCTAGGTCCCACAATGAGCAGTTCTTC	TRBJ2-1	-	TRBV20-1	-
CAISESARVSSGNTIYF	TGTGCCATCAGTGAGTCGGCCAGGGTGAGCTCTGGAAACACCATATATTTT	TRBJ1-3	-	TRBV10-3	few
CASRSPSGGTDTQYF	TGTGCCAGCAGGTCTCCTAGCGGGGGCACAGATACGCAGTATTTT	TRBJ2-3	TRBD2	TRBV7-2	-
CAISDLGQGGETQYF	TGTGCCATCAGTGACCTCGGACAGGGCGGAGAGACCCAGTACTTC	TRBJ2-5	TRBD1	TRBV10-3	many
CASSLAPGTVLYNEQFF	TGTGCCAGCAGCTTAGCCCCCGGGACAGTGCTCTACAATGAGCAGTTCTTC	TRBJ2-1	TRBD1	TRBV7-2	few
CASSLARLAGGSSYNEQFF	TGTGCCAGCAGCTTAGCCCGGCTAGCGGGGGGATCCTCCTACAATGAGCAGTTCTTC	TRBJ2-1	TRBD2	TRBV7-8	-
CSVERTGTDTQYF	TGCAGCGTTGAAAGGACAGGCACAGATACGCAGTATTTT	TRBJ2-3	-	TRBV29-1	few
CASSLGDRHQETQYF	TGTGCCAGCAGTTTAGGGGACAGGCACCAAGAGACCCAGTACTTC	TRBJ2-5	TRBD1	TRBV28	-
CASSLVSAYEQYF	TGTGCCAGCAGCTTAGTTTCGGCCTACGAGCAGTACTTC	TRBJ2-7	-	TRBV7-2	few